Listed here is a single T cell receptor beta chain. The antigen is unknown. These data are taken from a study of shared clonotypes between healthy human individuals. The ends lost 3 bases at V and 4 bases at J; junction bases unmatched: 9. Germline lookup yields CDR1 SGHRS and CDR2 YFSETQ. CDR3 size: 15 residues. Genomic DNA from unsorted samples was obtained from about 88 million PBMCs (per sample). Unsorted PBMC replicate PCRs drew on 250 to 300 ng DNA, representing approximately 30,000 T cell genomes. In the study's own analysis: Quality scores were absent from the junction-only immunoSEQ sequences, so filtering differed. Some clones are missing from TCRdb's copy, which holds only in-frame ones; the method was immunoSEQ multiplex PCR. V and J calls and clone size are given by that table; D and trimming were obtained from the DNA. The table records around 440,000 clones, 60% to 80% of them present only once.

Broader study findings: Owing to a small donor count, the genetic and exposure-history diversity represented was limited.

The sequence came from a woman between 35 and 50 years old in good health. Some clones in this sample may be carry-over from other donors' samples. The rearrangement joins TRBV5-1 to TRBJ2-5, with TRBD1 identical over 7 bases. The sequenced sample was PBMCs. The CDR3 loop reads CASSWGRQGRETQYF. DNA for the CDR3: TGCGCCAGCAGCTGGGGGAGACAGGGTAGAGAGACCCAGTACTTC.